This TCR beta chain was sequenced for a study of blood T cell repertoires in COVID-19 (dated by TCRdb to about 2020). Background on the whole study: Samples from collaborators originated in the United States, Italy and Spain and spanned both the acute and convalescent phases of COVID-19. Sample metadata almost always included a de-identified subject ID, COVID-19 status, age in years and sex. The material from the prospective study consisted of cDNA or gDNA derived from T cells, B-cell-depleted T cells, or PBMCs. Where available, HLA class I and class II types were taken from metadata supplied by the sample provider and were not determined by assay-based typing. The repertoires were made available in a free public database intended to serve as a resource for research on the immune response to SARS-CoV-2. The dataset comprised deeply sampled blood TCRbeta repertoires from subjects exposed to, actively infected with, or recovered from COVID-19. The samples were drawn from the first 160 participants of the ongoing ImmuneRACE study and from 1,254 subjects provided by 6 global collaborators. What the study reported, not specific to this receptor: The amount of clinical and demographic metadata varied by source and participant and was provided uncurated.

Collaborating institutions collected whole blood in K2EDTA tubes following their own protocols. For TCRbeta analysis, collaborators shipped samples as frozen whole blood, isolated PBMCs, or DNA extracted from either of those sample types. TCRbeta CDR3 regions were amplified from genomic DNA by means of the immunoSEQ Assay, a bias-controlled multiplex PCR. The authors processed their data as follows. The number of nucleated cells in each sample was estimated by amplification of reference gene primers within the assay. Sequence reads were collapsed and filtered to measure the absolute abundance of every unique TCRbeta CDR3 rearrangement. Productive Simpson clonality was computed per sample as the square root of Simpson's diversity index over productive rearrangements. Entries here come from immuneACCESS through TCRdb and include only in-frame sequences with V and J called. Some clones fail to appear in such tables; in the studies checked, an unresolved V gene covers under half of the shortfall, and the cause of the remainder is unknown. D and trimming come from the DNA, and the V and J calls and clone size come from that table. The sample records about 250,000 clones, nearly 90% of which are singletons. Roughly 3% of the sample is in the top ten clones.

Counted from cysteine to phenylalanine, this CDR3 has 17 amino acids. Only the CDR3 part of the read is kept: 51 bases, read in frame from the first base. Relative to germline, V is missing 4 bases and J is missing 2 bases, with 12 bases of the junction outside any gene match. About this clone: Its antigen has not been determined. No much larger clone is present one base from it, and per-base qualities are unavailable.

This receptor was taken from a man younger than 30 with active or convalescent COVID-19. The sequence is built from TRBV5-3 and TRBJ1-3; TRBD1 lines up with 7 middle nucleotides. TRBV5-3 is recorded as an ORF, its role being uncertain. Sequencing was carried out using peripheral blood. For the CDR3, the sequence is CARSPRVAGGPGNTIYF. In nucleotide form, the sequence is TGTGCCAGAAGCCCTCGGGTTGCAGGGGGACCTGGAAACACCATATATTTT.